These 10 T cell receptor beta chains were sequenced from one sample in a study of cytomegalovirus exposure and HLA in healthy donors. With 60 Vbeta and 13 Jbeta primers, the PCR was carried out. Sequencing used immunoSEQ multiplex PCR; TCRdb keeps in-frame clones, though not all of them. In total, the table holds fewer than 150,000 clones. The sequenced sample consisted of PBMCs. These receptors were collected from a man younger than 35 in good health and CMV-seronegative.

The chain's CDR3 is CASSLERGWSSYNEQFF. DNA of the CDR3: TGTGCCAGCAGCTTAGAAAGAGGATGGAGCTCCTACAATGAGCAGTTCTTC. The rearrangement links TRBV11-2 to TRBJ2-1; D is ambiguous. V lost 0 bases and J lost 0, with 12 bases in between. CDR3 length equals 17 residues. In germline, CDR1 is SGHAT, CDR2 FQNNGV.

This chain uses TRBV10-3 with TRBJ1-4; weak D call: TRBD1 (5 bases). The CDR3 is made up of 14 amino acids. The germline V and J ends were trimmed by 4 bases and 4 bases, with 10 bases remaining between them. Germline values: CDR1 ENHRY, CDR2 SYGVKD. In DNA form, the CDR3 reads TGTGCCATCAGTGTGGGGGGATTTAATGAAAAACTGTTTTTT. Residues: CAISVGGFNEKLFF.

The chain recombines TRBV7-2 with TRBJ1-1; perhaps TRBD1 as D (5 bases). The CDR3 runs 16 residues. Germline CDR1 is SGHTA and CDR2 is FQGNSA. Trimming removed 5 bases from V and 5 bases from J, with 21 bases in between. CDR3 sequence: CASSGPKVGGGTEAFF. The CDR3 nucleotides read TGTGCCAGCAGCGGCCCAAAAGTGGGGGGAGGAACTGAAGCTTTCTTT.

The rearrangement uses TRBV14 and TRBJ2-1, with D hard to call. The germline CDR1 and CDR2 sequences are SGHDN and FVKESK. This CDR3 spans 17 amino acids. V shed 4 bases and J shed 0 bases, with 16 bases lying between them. The CDR3 region is CASSPHFGLGSYNEQFF. CDR3 nucleotide sequence: TGTGCCAGCAGCCCCCATTTCGGGTTAGGCTCCTACAATGAGCAGTTCTTC. Using reference TRBV14 and TRBJ2-1 for the parts outside the CDR3, the full variable domain is EAGVTQFPSHSVIEKGQTVTLRCDPISGHDNLYWYRRVMGKEIKFLLHFVKESKQDESGMPNNRFLAERTGGTYSTLKVQPAELEDSGVYFCASSPHFGLGSYNEQFFGPGTRLTVL.

The chain is built from TRBV7-9 and TRBJ2-1; no clear D. Germline CDR1 SEHNR, CDR2 FQNEAQ (reference sequence). CDR3 length equals 13 residues. V was pared by 5 bases and J by 7 bases, with 12 bases between. The CDR3 here is CASSPPTGNEQFF. The CDR3 DNA reads as TGTGCCAGCAGCCCACCGACTGGGAATGAGCAGTTCTTC.

The CDR3 DNA follows: TGTGCAAGTCGCTTAACTGAATATGGCTACACCTTC. It is translated as CASRLTEYGYTF. The V call is TRBV12-2, the J call TRBJ1-2. TRBV12-2 is a pseudogene segment. The CDR3 spans 12 residues.

V gene TRBV11-2 combines with J gene TRBJ1-5; D might be TRBD1 (6 bases). Germline CDR1 reads SGHAT; CDR2 reads FQNNGV. The CDR3 runs to 15 residues. The V end was cut by 2 bases, the J end by 1 base, with 9 bases between. CDR3 in amino acids: CASSLRGGSNQPQHF. CDR3 sequence (DNA): TGTGCCAGCAGCTTAAGGGGGGGAAGCAATCAGCCCCAGCATTTT. Drawing the rest from reference TRBV11-2 and TRBJ1-5, the complete variable domain is EAGVAQSPRYKIIEKRQSVAFWCNPISGHATLYWYQQILGQGPKLLIQFQNNGVVDDSQLPKDRFSAERLKGVDSTLKIQPAKLEDSAVYLCASSLRGGSNQPQHFGDGTRLSIL.

The gene calls are TRBV28 and TRBJ2-7; perhaps TRBD2 as D (6 bases). This CDR3 spans 15 amino acids. Germline V gives CDR1 MDHEN, CDR2 SYDVKM. The ends were cut back, 6 bases at V and 5 bases at J, with 20 bases in the middle. The CDR3, as DNA: TGTGCCAGCAGAGCCCTGACAGCGTGGGGGGACGAGCAGTACTTC. Protein: CASRALTAWGDEQYF.

The chain carries TRBV10-3 and TRBJ2-7; TRBD1 agrees at 8 bases. This CDR3 region has 14 residues. J was trimmed by 3 bases and V by 8 bases; bases with no gene match: 9. Germline CDR1 ENHRY, CDR2 SYGVKD. CDR3 sequence: CAIGQQGQGYEQYF. The CDR3, as DNA: TGTGCCATCGGACAGCAAGGACAGGGCTACGAGCAGTACTTC.

The CDR3 region has the DNA TGTGCCAGCAGCGTAGGGGGGGACACTGAAGCTTTCTTT. Its translation is CASSVGGDTEAFF. The V and J genes are TRBV9 and TRBJ1-1, with D perhaps matching TRBD1 (5 bases). CDR3 length: 13 amino acids. The germline V gene has CDR1 SGDLS and CDR2 YYNGEE. Trimming took 0 bases from V and 3 from J, leaving 6 bases between them.